This T cell receptor (beta chain) stems from a study of shared clonotypes between healthy human individuals (dated by TCRdb to 2019 to 2021). Broadly, across the study: The cohort comprised a couple of women and a few men aged 18 to 49 years. The study deeply sequenced blood TCR repertoires of about 5 healthy adults to estimate repertoire size and the extent of clonotype sharing between individuals. Libraries were prepared and TCR repertoires were sequenced by different laboratories using diverse techniques, in order to increase sequencing depth and limit assay-specific biases. For each donor, three plates each were used for CD4 naive and CD4 memory, two plates were used for CD8 naive, and one plate was used for CD8 memory. Each donor's leukapheresis produced roughly between about 0.9 and 9.5 billion PBMCs. Overall study results and their limits: When a handful of donors were compared, the shared fraction of clonotypes was about 5% for naive CD4, 3.5% to 4% for naive CD8, about 2.4% for memory CD4, and around 0.37% for memory CD8. Incomplete sequencing was indicated by rarefaction of sorted-subset datasets, despite the large sequencing depth. Pairwise subsampling led to the expectation that sequencing depth would affect the degree of clonotype sharing among donors. Only blood was sampled, and tissue TCR repertoires likely differ from those in blood. Compared with non-shared clonotypes, clonotypes shared by all four sorted-subset donors had higher generation probabilities. Because the study included only a small number of donors, the genetic and exposure-history diversity represented was limited. Naive subsets generally had larger estimated clonotype richness than memory subsets.

A word on this clone: Its recognized antigen is unknown. No clone much larger than this one lies a single base away; base qualities are absent.

CD8 naive samples consisted of CD45RO-negative cells that were positively selected for CCR7, yielding a CD45RA+CCR7+ population without TemRA cells. Donors were healthy HIV-negative adults with no recently reported acute infections or vaccinations. All donors were Caucasian adults living in Nashville, Tennessee, USA. After blood collection by leukapheresis, PBMCs were isolated using Ficoll-Histopaque density gradient centrifugation and then cryopreserved in the vapor phase of liquid nitrogen. Analytical flow cytometry was used to check the purity and quantity of every magnetically sorted T cell population. Each sorted fraction had its genomic DNA isolated and then quantified by UV absorbance on a Nanodrop 2000c. Using the deep immunoSEQ assay, TCR CDR3 regions were amplified from genomic DNA by multiplex PCR. Extracted genomic DNA from each cell subset was spread evenly across all wells of several immunoSEQ 96-well plates, with each plate serving as a replicate. For sorted subsets, each replicate PCR was loaded with about 0.2 ug genomic DNA, equivalent to approximately 27,000 T cell genomes. The purified libraries were quantified using a Qubit 3.0 fluorometer, sized with a Bioanalyzer 2100, and then quantified again using the KAPA Library Quantification kit. Each immunoSEQ 96-well plate was sequenced on its own single-read 150-cycle Illumina NextSeq 550 flow cell. As for the authors' bioinformatics: Because the immunoSEQ output included only junctional sequences and no quality scores, the filtering could not be the same as the filtering used for full-length reads. Sequences were annotated with PyIR, a Python wrapper for IgBLAST v1.9, using IMGT germline references to assign V/J genes and CDR3. Reads were removed for weak V/J assignments (E-value above 1e-6), missing CDR3, stop codons, out-of-frame junctions, or ambiguous translated residues. V3J clonotypes were defined as sequences sharing an identical inferred V gene, J gene, and CDR3 amino acid sequence. Percentage overlap between repertoires was calculated by dividing the number of shared unique clonotypes by the size of the smaller repertoire. Richness of each repertoire was evaluated using RTK rarefaction, the Chao1 estimator, and Recon v2.1 estimates of unobserved clonotypes. OLGA was used to compute generation probabilities for all TCRbeta clonotypes that the gDNA method yielded from a handful of donors. What TCRdb holds here is the immuneACCESS table cut down to in-frame rearrangements. Part of the clones is not present; checked against another copy, under half of the missing clones reflect an unresolved V gene, and the others are unexplained. V, J and clone size derive from that table, while D and trimming were established from the DNA sequence. The sample yields about 2 million clones; around 96% were counted once. The ten largest clonotypes hold around 1.1% of the sample.

V is shortened by 5 bases, J by 1 base, and the region joining them spans 15 bases. The CDR3 runs 15 residues from the cysteine to the phenylalanine. The read is trimmed to its CDR3 DNA, 45 bases read in frame from base 1. The germline V gene encodes CDR1 SGHRS and CDR2 YFSETQ. The receptor chain draws on TRBV5-1 and TRBJ1-1; a tentative D match to TRBD1 spans 5 bases. The clonotype comes from a man between 18 and 35 years old in good health. Sequenced material: naive CD8+ T cells sorted from blood. What this sample's cell subset or site label stands for: CD45RA+CCR7+. The CDR3 loop reads CASRASPGGNTEAFF. The DNA is TGCGCCAGCAGGGCTTCGCCGGGGGGGAACACTGAAGCTTTCTTT.